The TCR beta chain under discussion was sequenced for a study of T cells in Graves' hyperthyroidism and ophthalmopathy. Study-wide results and caveats: Ophthalmopathy was distinguished from stable hyperthyroidism by 13 V-J signatures. Blood also showed most of the thyroid clonotypes that were expanded above 0.001.

Germline loops: CDR1 MDHEN, CDR2 SYDVKM. V dropped 3 bases and J dropped 9 bases, with 12 bases sitting between them. The CDR3 length is 13 residues. This clonotype was detected many times. Its antigen remains unknown. RNA transcripts gave rise to amplified TCR beta CDR3 regions. In the first-round RT-PCR of the TCR CDR3, the HTBI primer set was used. TCRdb ran MiXCR on the multiplex PCR reads and lists one entry per CDR3 protein. The sample lists roughly 650,000 distinct CDR3 sequences; around 16% were seen once. PBMCs were collected from an approximately 10 ml volume of fresh peripheral blood. The sample comprised blood. The clonotype comes from a woman in her thirties or forties with Graves' ophthalmopathy. The chain joins TRBV28 to TRBJ1-5; D not resolved. CDR3 amino acids: CASSFGPIRPQHF. The CDR3 DNA is TGTGCCAGCAGTTTTGGACCTATCAGGCCCCAGCATTTT.